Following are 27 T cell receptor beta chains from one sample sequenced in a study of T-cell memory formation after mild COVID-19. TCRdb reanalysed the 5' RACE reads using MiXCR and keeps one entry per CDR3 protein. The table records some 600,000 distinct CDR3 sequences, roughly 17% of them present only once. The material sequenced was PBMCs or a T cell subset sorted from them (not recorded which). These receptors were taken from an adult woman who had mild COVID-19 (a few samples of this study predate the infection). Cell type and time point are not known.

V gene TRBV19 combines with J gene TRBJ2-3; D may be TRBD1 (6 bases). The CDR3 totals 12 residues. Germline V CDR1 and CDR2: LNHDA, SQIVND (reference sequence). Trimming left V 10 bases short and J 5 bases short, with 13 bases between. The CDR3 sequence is CATNKGGDTQYF. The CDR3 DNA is TGTGCCACTAACAAAGGGGGAGATACGCAGTATTTT.

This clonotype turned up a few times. The CDR3, as DNA: TGCAGTGCTAGAGATCCCCCCCGAACTAGCGGGAGTAGGTACGAGCAGTACTTC. This gives the protein CSARDPPRTSGSRYEQYF. The V gene is TRBV20-1, the J gene TRBJ2-7, with 11 bases identical to TRBD2. The CDR3 is 18 amino acids. V lost 0 bases to trimming and J lost 4 bases; unmatched junction nucleotides: 14. Germline CDR1 reads DFQATT; CDR2 reads SNEGSKA (reference sequence).

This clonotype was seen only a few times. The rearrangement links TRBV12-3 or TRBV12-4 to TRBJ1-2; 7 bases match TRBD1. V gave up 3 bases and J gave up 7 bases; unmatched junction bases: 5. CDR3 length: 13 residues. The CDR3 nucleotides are TGTGCCAGCAGTTTTCAGGGGGTGGGTGGCTACACCTTC. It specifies CASSFQGVGGYTF.

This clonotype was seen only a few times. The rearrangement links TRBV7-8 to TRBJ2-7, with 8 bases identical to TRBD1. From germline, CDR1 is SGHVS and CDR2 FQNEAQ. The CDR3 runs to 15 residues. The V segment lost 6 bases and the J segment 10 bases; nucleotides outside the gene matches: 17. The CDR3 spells CASRSTGTGVPVQYF. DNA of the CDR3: TGTGCCAGCAGATCGACCGGGACAGGCGTTCCCGTCCAGTACTTC.

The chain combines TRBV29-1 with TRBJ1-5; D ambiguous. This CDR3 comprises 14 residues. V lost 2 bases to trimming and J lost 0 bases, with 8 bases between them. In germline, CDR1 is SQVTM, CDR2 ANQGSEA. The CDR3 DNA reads TGCAGCGTTGAAATTGGCGGTAGCAATCAGCCCCAGCATTTT. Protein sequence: CSVEIGGSNQPQHF.

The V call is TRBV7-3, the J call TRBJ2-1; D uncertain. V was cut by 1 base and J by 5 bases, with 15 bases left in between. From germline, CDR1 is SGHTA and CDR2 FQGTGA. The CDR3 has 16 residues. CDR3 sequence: CASSLNPLRMDNEQFF. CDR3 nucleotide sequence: TGTGCCAGCAGCTTAAATCCCCTCCGGATGGACAATGAGCAGTTCTTC.

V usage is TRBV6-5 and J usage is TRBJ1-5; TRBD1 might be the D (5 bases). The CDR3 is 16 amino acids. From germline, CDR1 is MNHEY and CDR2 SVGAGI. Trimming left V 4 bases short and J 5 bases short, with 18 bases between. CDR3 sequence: CASSFLPGGPDQPQHF. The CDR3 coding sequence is TGTGCCAGCAGTTTCCTCCCTGGGGGTCCCGATCAGCCCCAGCATTTT.

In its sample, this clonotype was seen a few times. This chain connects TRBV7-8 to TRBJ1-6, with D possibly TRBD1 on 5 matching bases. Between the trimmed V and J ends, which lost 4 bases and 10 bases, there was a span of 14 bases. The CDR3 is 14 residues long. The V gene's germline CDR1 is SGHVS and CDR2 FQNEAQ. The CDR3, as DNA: TGTGCCAGCAGCTGGACGGGGGATGTCTCACCCCTCCACTTT. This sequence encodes CASSWTGDVSPLHF.

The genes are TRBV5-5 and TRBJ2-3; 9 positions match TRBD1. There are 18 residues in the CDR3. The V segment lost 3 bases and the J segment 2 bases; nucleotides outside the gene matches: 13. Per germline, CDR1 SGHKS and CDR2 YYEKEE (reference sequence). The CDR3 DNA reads TGTGCCAGCAGCTGGACAGGGGCAAGTGGTAGGAACACAGATACGCAGTATTTT. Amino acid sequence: CASSWTGASGRNTDTQYF.

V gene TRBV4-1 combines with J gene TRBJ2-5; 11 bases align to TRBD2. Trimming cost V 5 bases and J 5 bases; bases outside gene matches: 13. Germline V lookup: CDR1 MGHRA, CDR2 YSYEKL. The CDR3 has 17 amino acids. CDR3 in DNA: TGCGCCAGCAGCGCCTCCGATAGCGGGGGGGCGGGGGAGACCCAGTACTTC. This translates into CASSASDSGGAGETQYF.

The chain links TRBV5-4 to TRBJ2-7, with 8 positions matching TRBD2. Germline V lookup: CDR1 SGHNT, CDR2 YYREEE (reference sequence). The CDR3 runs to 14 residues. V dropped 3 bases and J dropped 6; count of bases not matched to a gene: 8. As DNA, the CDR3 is TGTGCCAGCAGCTCCGGGACTAGATTAGGCGAGCAGTACTTC. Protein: CASSSGTRLGEQYF.

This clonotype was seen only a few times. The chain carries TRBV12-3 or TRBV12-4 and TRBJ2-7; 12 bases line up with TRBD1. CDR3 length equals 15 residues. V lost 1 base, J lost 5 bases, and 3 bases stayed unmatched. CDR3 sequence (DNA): TGTGCCAGCAGTTTAGGGGGGACAGGGGGCCACGAGCAGTACTTC. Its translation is CASSLGGTGGHEQYF.

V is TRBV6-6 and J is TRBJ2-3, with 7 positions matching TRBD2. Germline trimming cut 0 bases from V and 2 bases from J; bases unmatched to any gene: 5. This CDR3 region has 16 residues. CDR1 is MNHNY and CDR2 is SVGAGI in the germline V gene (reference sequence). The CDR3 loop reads CASSYSASGFTDTQYF. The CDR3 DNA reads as TGTGCCAGCAGTTACTCGGCTAGCGGCTTCACAGATACGCAGTATTTT.

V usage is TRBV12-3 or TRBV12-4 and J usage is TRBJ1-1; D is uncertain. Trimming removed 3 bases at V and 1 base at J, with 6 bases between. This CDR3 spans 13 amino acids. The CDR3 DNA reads TGTGCCAGCAGTTTCATGGCGAACACTGAAGCTTTCTTT. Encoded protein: CASSFMANTEAFF.

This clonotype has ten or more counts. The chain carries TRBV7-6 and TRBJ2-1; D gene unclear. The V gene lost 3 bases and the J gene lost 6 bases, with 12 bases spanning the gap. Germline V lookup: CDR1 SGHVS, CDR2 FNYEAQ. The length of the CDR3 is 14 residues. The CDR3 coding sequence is TGTGCCAGCAGCTTTACGACACAGAGCAATGAGCAGTTCTTC. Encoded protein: CASSFTTQSNEQFF.

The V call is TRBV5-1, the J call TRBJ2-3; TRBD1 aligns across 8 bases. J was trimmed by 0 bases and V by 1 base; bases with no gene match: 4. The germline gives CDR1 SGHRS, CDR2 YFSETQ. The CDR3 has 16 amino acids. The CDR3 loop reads CASSLPQGASTDTQYF. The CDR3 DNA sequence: TGCGCCAGCAGCTTGCCTCAGGGGGCCAGCACAGATACGCAGTATTTT.

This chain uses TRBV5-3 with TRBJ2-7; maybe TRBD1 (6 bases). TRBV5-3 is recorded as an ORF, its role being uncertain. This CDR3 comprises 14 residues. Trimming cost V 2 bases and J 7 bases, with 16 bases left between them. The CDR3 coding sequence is TGTGCCAGAAGCTTCCCCCGGGACATCGAAGAGCAGTACTTC. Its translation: CARSFPRDIEEQYF.

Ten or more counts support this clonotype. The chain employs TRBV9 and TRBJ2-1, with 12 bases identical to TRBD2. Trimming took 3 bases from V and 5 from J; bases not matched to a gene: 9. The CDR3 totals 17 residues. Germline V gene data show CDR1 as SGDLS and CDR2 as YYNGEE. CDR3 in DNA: TGTGCCAGCAGCGATCACCTTGGACTAGCGGGGCACAATGAGCAGTTCTTC. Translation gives CASSDHLGLAGHNEQFF.

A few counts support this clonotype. The CDR3 loop is CASSLGRGTVTYEQYF. For the CDR3, the DNA is TGTGCCAGCAGTTTAGGTCGGGGGACAGTTACCTACGAGCAGTACTTC. The V call is TRBV12-3 or TRBV12-4, the J call TRBJ2-7, with TRBD1 as a possible D gene (7 bases). The germline V and J ends were trimmed by 1 base and 2 bases, with 15 bases remaining between them. This CDR3 is built from 16 residues.

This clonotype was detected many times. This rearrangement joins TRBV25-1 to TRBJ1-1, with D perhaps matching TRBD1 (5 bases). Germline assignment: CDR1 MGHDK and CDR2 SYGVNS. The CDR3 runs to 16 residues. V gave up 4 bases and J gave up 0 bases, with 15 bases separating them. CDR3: CASSAILDNMNTEAFF. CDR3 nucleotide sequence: TGTGCCAGCAGTGCCATCCTGGACAACATGAACACTGAAGCTTTCTTT.

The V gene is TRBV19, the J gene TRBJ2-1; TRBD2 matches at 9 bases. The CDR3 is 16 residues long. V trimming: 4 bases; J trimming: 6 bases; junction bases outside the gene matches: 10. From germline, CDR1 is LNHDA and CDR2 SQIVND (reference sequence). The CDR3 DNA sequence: TGTGCCAGTAGTACCTCCCTGGCGGGAGGGTTCAATGAGCAGTTCTTC. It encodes CASSTSLAGGFNEQFF.

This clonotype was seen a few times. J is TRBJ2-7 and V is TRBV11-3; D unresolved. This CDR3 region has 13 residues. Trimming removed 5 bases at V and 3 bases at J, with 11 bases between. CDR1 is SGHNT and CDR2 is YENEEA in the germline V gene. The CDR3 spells CASSQGPNYEQYF. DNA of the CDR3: TGTGCCAGCAGCCAAGGTCCCAACTACGAGCAGTACTTC.

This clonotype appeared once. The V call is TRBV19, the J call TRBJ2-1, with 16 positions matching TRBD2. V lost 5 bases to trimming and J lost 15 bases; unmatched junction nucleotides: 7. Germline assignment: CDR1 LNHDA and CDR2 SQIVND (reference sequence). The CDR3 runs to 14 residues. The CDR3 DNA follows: TGTGCCAGTAGTCCTGGGACTAGCGGGAGGGTACCGTTCTTC. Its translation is CASSPGTSGRVPFF.

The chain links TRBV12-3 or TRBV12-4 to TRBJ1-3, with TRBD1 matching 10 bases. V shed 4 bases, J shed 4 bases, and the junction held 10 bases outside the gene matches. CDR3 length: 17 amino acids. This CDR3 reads CASSSHRDRGAGNTIYF. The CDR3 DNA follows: TGTGCCAGCAGTTCCCACCGGGACAGGGGTGCGGGAAACACCATATATTTT.

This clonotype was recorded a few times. The CDR3 bases are TGTGCCAGCAGTTGGCGGGCTGCTGGGGCCAACGTCCTGACTTTC. This encodes CASSWRAAGANVLTF. The chain has TRBV6-5 and TRBJ2-6, with D possibly being TRBD2 (5 bases). V was shortened by 4 bases and J by 2 bases, with 9 bases between the two germline ends. The CDR3 is 15 amino acids. The V gene's germline CDR1 is MNHEY and CDR2 SVGAGI.

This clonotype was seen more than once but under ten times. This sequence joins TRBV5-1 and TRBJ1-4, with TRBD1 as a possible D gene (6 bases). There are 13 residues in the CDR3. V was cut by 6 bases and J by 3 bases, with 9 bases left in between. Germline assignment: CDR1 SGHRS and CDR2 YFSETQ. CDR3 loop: CASTTGPNEKLFF. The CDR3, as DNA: TGCGCCAGCACGACAGGCCCTAATGAAAAACTGTTTTTT.

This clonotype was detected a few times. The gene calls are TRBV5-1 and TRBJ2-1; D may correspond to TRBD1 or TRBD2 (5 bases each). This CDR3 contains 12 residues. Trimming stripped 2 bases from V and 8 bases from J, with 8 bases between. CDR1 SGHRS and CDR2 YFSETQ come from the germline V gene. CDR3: CASSFGTHEQFF. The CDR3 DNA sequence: TGCGCCAGCAGCTTCGGGACCCATGAGCAGTTCTTC.